The rows below give T cell receptor beta chains drawn from one sample of a study of naive and memory T cell subsets. TCRdb itself ran the UMI-ligation and nested PCR reads through MiXCR, one entry per CDR3 protein. The table has some 150,000 distinct CDR3 sequences, 15% to 20% seen once. Sequencing input: naive CD4+ T cells from blood. These receptors all come from a human donor in good health. The CDR3 runs from the conserved cysteine through the conserved F or W. D genes are given only for firm matches. Clone sizes are given selectively: once, few, many, or a class where the clone is expanded.

v_call	d_call	j_call	clone_size	cdr3_aa	cdr3_nt
TRBV11-2	TRBD1	TRBJ2-7	NA	CASSFRDRVYEQYF	TGTGCCAGCAGCTTCCGGGACAGGGTCTACGAGCAGTACTTC
TRBV28	NA	TRBJ2-7	few	CASSLSGYEQYF	TGTGCCAGCAGTTTATCGGGCTACGAGCAGTACTTC
TRBV30	NA	TRBJ2-1	few	CAWSPGTRGGNEQFF	TGTGCCTGGAGCCCCGGGACTCGAGGGGGCAATGAGCAGTTCTTC
TRBV5-6	NA	TRBJ2-1	few	CASSLEGPYNEQFF	TGTGCCAGCAGCTTGGAAGGGCCGTACAATGAGCAGTTCTTC
TRBV7-9	NA	TRBJ2-1	few	CASSLEALVDEQFF	TGTGCCAGCAGCTTAGAAGCACTAGTCGATGAGCAGTTCTTC
TRBV28	TRBD1	TRBJ1-2	NA	CAGRPGQASDYGYTF	TGTGCCGGCAGACCCGGACAGGCTTCTGACTATGGCTACACCTTC
TRBV2	TRBD2	TRBJ2-3	NA	CASRGLRGSGAQYF	TGTGCCAGCAGGGGACTACGAGGATCGGGAGCGCAGTATTTT
TRBV19	NA	TRBJ2-4	few	CASSPPPILAKNIQYF	TGTGCCAGTAGCCCACCCCCGATACTAGCCAAAAACATTCAGTACTTC
TRBV6-2/TRBV6-3	NA	TRBJ2-1	NA	CASSRQSPILSSYNEQFF	TGTGCCAGCAGTCGACAATCCCCTATACTAAGCTCCTACAATGAGCAGTTCTTC
TRBV20-1	NA	TRBJ2-5	few	CSASQETQYF	TGCAGTGCTAGCCAAGAGACCCAGTACTTC
TRBV7-9	TRBD2	TRBJ2-5	few	CASSLGAGGPQETQYF	TGTGCCAGCAGCTTAGGTGCGGGAGGGCCTCAAGAGACCCAGTACTTC
TRBV18	TRBD2	TRBJ2-1	few	CASSPSSLGGVNEQFF	TGTGCCAGCTCACCATCTTCCCTGGGAGGGGTGAATGAGCAGTTCTTC
TRBV6-6	TRBD2	TRBJ2-7	NA	CASSPGLAGGLCSYEQYF	TGTGCCAGCAGCCCGGGACTAGCGGGAGGTCTATGCTCCTACGAGCAGTACTTC
TRBV11-2	NA	TRBJ1-1	few	CASSFGSDKFTEAFF	TGTGCCAGCAGCTTCGGGTCGGACAAATTTACTGAAGCTTTCTTT
TRBV9	NA	TRBJ2-7	NA	CASSVAPPPYEQYF	TGTGCCAGCAGCGTAGCCCCACCGCCCTACGAGCAGTACTTC
TRBV11-2	NA	TRBJ2-5	NA	CASSRQPSETQYF	TGTGCCAGCAGTCGACAGCCCTCGGAGACCCAGTACTTC
TRBV3-1	NA	TRBJ2-1	NA	CASSPPGLAPSYNEQFF	TGTGCCAGCAGCCCCCCGGGGCTAGCCCCCTCCTACAATGAGCAGTTCTTC
TRBV20-1	NA	TRBJ1-6	few	CSAHDTSSYNSPLHF	TGCAGTGCTCACGACACCAGCTCCTATAATTCACCCCTCCACTTT
TRBV7-3	NA	TRBJ1-1	many	CASSLSSNTEAFF	TGTGCCAGCAGCTTAAGCTCGAACACTGAAGCTTTCTTT
TRBV12-3/TRBV12-4	NA	TRBJ2-7	few	CASSFLGRVLDEQYF	TGTGCCAGCAGTTTCTTGGGGCGGGTGCTGGACGAGCAGTACTTC
TRBV7-9	TRBD2	TRBJ2-7	NA	CASSSEREVSYEQYF	TGTGCCAGCAGCTCCGAGCGGGAGGTCTCCTACGAGCAGTACTTC
TRBV20-1	TRBD2	TRBJ2-5	few	CSARVVAGAGETQYF	TGCAGTGCTAGAGTGGTAGCGGGAGCTGGAGAGACCCAGTACTTC
TRBV4-2	TRBD1	TRBJ1-4	once	CASSQGDRAGEKLFF	TGTGCCAGCAGCCAAGGAGACAGGGCTGGGGAAAAACTGTTTTTT
TRBV6-1	TRBD1	TRBJ2-7	few	CAITSGTVSSYEQYF	TGTGCCATCACCTCCGGGACAGTGAGCTCCTACGAGCAGTACTTC
TRBV5-1	NA	TRBJ2-7	few	CASSQTGEYEQYF	TGCGCCAGCAGCCAGACGGGGGAATACGAGCAGTACTTC
TRBV13	TRBD1	TRBJ2-3	few	CASSGTGRDTQYF	TGTGCCAGCAGCGGGACAGGGAGGGATACGCAGTATTTT
TRBV3-1	NA	TRBJ2-1	NA	CASSQEALPTSSYNEQFF	TGTGCCAGCAGCCAAGAAGCTCTGCCGACTAGCTCCTACAATGAGCAGTTCTTC
TRBV7-9	NA	TRBJ2-7	NA	CASSSLATGEQYF	TGTGCCAGCAGCTCCCTGGCGACCGGTGAGCAGTACTTC
TRBV7-2	NA	TRBJ1-2	NA	CASSLVSGYGYTF	TGTGCCAGCAGCTTAGTCTCAGGTTATGGCTACACCTTC
TRBV20-1	NA	TRBJ2-7	NA	CSASHPSPGVVEQYF	TGCAGTGCTAGCCACCCCTCTCCGGGAGTTGTCGAGCAGTACTTC
TRBV20-1	TRBD2	TRBJ2-3	NA	CSARPGLATDTQYF	TGCAGTGCTAGACCGGGACTAGCCACAGATACGCAGTATTTT
TRBV29-1	NA	TRBJ2-4	many	CSYVVQLGIGKNIQYF	TGCAGCTATGTCGTACAGCTGGGTATCGGCAAAAACATTCAGTACTTC
TRBV29-1	NA	TRBJ2-7	few	CSVWGASDYEQYF	TGCAGCGTCTGGGGAGCTAGCGACTACGAGCAGTACTTC
TRBV24-1	NA	TRBJ2-5	NA	CATRAGGLETQYF	TGTGCCACCAGGGCAGGGGGACTGGAGACCCAGTACTTC
TRBV3-1	NA	TRBJ2-1	NA	CASSQAGGVSYNEQFF	TGTGCCAGCAGCCAAGCCGGAGGGGTCTCCTACAATGAGCAGTTCTTC
TRBV20-1	NA	TRBJ2-3	many	CSARTSPDTQYF	TGCAGTGCTAGGACTAGTCCAGATACGCAGTATTTT
TRBV7-2	TRBD1	TRBJ1-4	NA	CASSSRGQGLVNEKLFF	TGTGCCAGCAGCTCAAGGGGACAGGGATTGGTTAATGAAAAACTGTTTTTT
TRBV2	TRBD2	TRBJ2-1	NA	CASIGGTLYNEQFF	TGTGCCAGCATCGGGGGGACCCTCTACAATGAGCAGTTCTTC
TRBV2	NA	TRBJ1-6	few	CASSEQGGLNSPLHF	TGTGCCAGCAGTGAGCAGGGCGGTCTAAATTCACCCCTCCACTTT
TRBV6-1	TRBD2	TRBJ2-3	few	CASSEARYKSGRASFGTDTQYF	TGTGCCAGCAGTGAAGCTCGCTATAAAAGCGGGAGAGCATCCTTTGGAACAGATACGCAGTATTTT
TRBV5-1	NA	TRBJ2-7	NA	CASSLEALEGHEQYF	TGCGCCAGCAGCTTGGAGGCACTGGAGGGCCACGAGCAGTACTTC